This T cell receptor (beta chain) was obtained from a study of T cell responses to AZD1222 COVID-19 vaccine. TCRdb's table, derived via immunoSEQ multiplex PCR, lists solely in-frame clones and lacks some. The sample includes approximately 140,000 clones, 80% to 95% of them seen just once. The receptor's source is an adult who received the AZD1222 COVID-19 vaccine. The material sequenced was peripheral blood, taken 28 days after the second AZD1222 dose.

The CDR3: CASSTPGVTEAFF. The CDR3 DNA sequence: TGTGCCAGTAGCACCCCCGGGGTCACTGAAGCTTTCTTT. This chain links TRBV19 with TRBJ1-1; D is ambiguous. CDR1 and CDR2 from the germline V gene are LNHDA and SQIVND (reference sequence). This CDR3 has 13 amino acids. V was shortened by 6 bases and J by 4 bases, with 12 bases between the two germline ends.